The clone carrying this TCR beta chain came up a few times. As yet, its antigen is unknown. The CDR3 has 15 amino acids. From germline, CDR1 is SGHRS and CDR2 YFSETQ. Trimming stripped 0 bases from V and 4 bases from J, with 13 bases between. Time point specified: persistent/refractory GD, antithyroid drugs over 5 years with positive TRAb. PBMC RNA served as the TCR library source. These data come from a study of regulatory T cells in long-lasting Graves disease. Study-level findings and limits: Persistent patients had more shared public clonotypes (2,741) than new patients (approximately 970). Possibly, too few samples lowered accuracy.

Building the TCR beta libraries relied on iRepertoire HTBI primers, and CDR3 regions underwent Arm-PCR. TCRdb reprocessed the multiplex PCR reads with MiXCR, giving one entry per CDR3 protein. The sample includes roughly 400,000 distinct CDR3 sequences, more than 20% of them seen just once. This chain connects TRBV5-1 to TRBJ1-1; D not resolved. Material: peripheral blood mononuclear cells (PBMCs), obtained when the disease was refractory, from a patient treated with antithyroid drugs. This TCR came from a female donor with Graves disease. Here the CDR3 DNA reads TGCGCCAGCAGCTTGGGTGTCTTGGGAGGCACTGAAGCTTTCTTT. As protein: CASSLGVLGGTEAFF.